This entry features one T cell receptor beta chain sequence. No cognate antigen has been identified for it. Base qualities are missing; no much larger clone stands one base away. The source of the sample is a study of a mutant IDH1 vaccine in newly diagnosed glioma (dated by TCRdb to about 2021). For the study in its entirety: Across visits V03 through V10, patients got a total of eight vaccinations, given in weeks 1, 3, 5, 7, 11, 15, 19 and 23. Vaccination started 4-6 weeks after radiotherapy alone, or was given together with temozolomide cycles in the groups whose treatment included chemotherapy. The approximately 32 treated patients were 62.5% male and 37.5% female, with a mean age of around 40 years. Before enrollment, most patients had been given radiochemotherapy with temozolomide as standard therapy, while the rest had received either radiotherapy alone or temozolomide alone. Peripheral blood was collected at six visits: V03 (baseline), V05, V07, V10, V12 and V13. For exploratory analyses, longitudinal TCRB deep sequencing was carried out in 25 treated patients wherever samples were available. Overall study results and their limits: Availability determined which PBMC samples were chosen for TCRB deep sequencing. Pseudoprogression appeared unrelated to alterations in the top peripheral T cell clonotypes detected by TCRB sequencing. Vaccine-induced immune responses across multiple MHC alleles were detected in over 85% of patients. According to the authors, sample limitations meant that analyses of patient blood samples could not be reproduced.

Receptor libraries were prepared by the immunoSEQ multiplex PCR assay. Rearranged TCR beta chain sequences were amplified with the hsTCRB Kit following the manufacturer's protocol. An Illumina MiSeq was used to sequence the TCRB libraries. On the study's bioinformatics: Demultiplexing, trimming and gene mapping were performed with the kit vendor's proprietary platform. As stored in TCRdb, this immuneACCESS dataset retains in-frame rearrangements with V and J assigned. A fraction of the clones does not appear; measured against another copy, unresolved V genes explain less than half of the discrepancy, and the remainder lacks a known reason. V and J calls and clone size are given by that table; D and trimming were obtained from the DNA. The table for this sample lists about 40,000 clones; about nine tenths of them were counted only once. The ten largest make up about 2.6% of the sample. The time point label of this sample denotes: week 5, during vaccination. A 20-mer mutant IDH1 peptide at 300 micrograms in Montanide made up each vaccine dose, which was injected subcutaneously together with topical imiquimod. Donors had newly diagnosed WHO grade 3 or 4 IDH1-mutant astrocytomas with loss of nuclear ATRX. The samples were drawn from NOA16, a multicentre, single-arm, open-label phase I trial in Germany that tested a mutant IDH1 peptide vaccine in humans for the first time. The DNeasy Blood and Tissue Kit was used to extract genomic DNA from EDTA blood for TCRB sequencing.

Taken from the germline V gene, the CDR1 and CDR2 loops are SGHDN and FVKESK. V is reduced by 2 bases and J by 6 bases, leaving a spacing of 13 bases between them. There are 14 amino acids in the CDR3, from cysteine to phenylalanine inclusive. Only CDR3 DNA is held: 42 bases, read in frame from base 1. The material was PBMCs, obtained from a glioma patient whose treatment included an IDH1 peptide vaccine. The receptor comes from a man aged 45 to 65 with glioma. The chain links TRBV14 with TRBJ1-1; TRBD1 might be the D gene, on 6 matching bases. For the CDR3, the sequence is CASSQFTGFAEAFF. The DNA sequence is as follows: TGTGCCAGCAGCCAATTTACAGGGTTTGCTGAAGCTTTCTTT.